This passage covers 10 T cell receptor beta chains from one sample sequenced in a study of identical twins. One entry per CDR3 protein results from TCRdb running MiXCR on the 5' RACE reads. Of about 720,000 distinct CDR3 sequences listed, about 18% are singletons. These sequences were also reported in another study, on T cells expressing NK-cell markers.

Specimen: PBMCs. These receptors were taken from a young woman in good health.

This rearrangement joins TRBV4-1 to TRBJ2-3; 15 bases agree with TRBD2. CDR3 size: 16 residues. The J segment lost 5 bases and the V segment lost 5 bases, leaving 5 bases of the junction unmatched. CDR1 is MGHRA and CDR2 is YSYEKL in the germline V gene. The CDR3: CASSFRTSGRGDTQYF. CDR3 sequence (DNA): TGCGCCAGCAGCTTCCGGACTAGCGGGAGGGGAGATACGCAGTATTTT.

The chain carries TRBV9 and TRBJ2-1; 8 nucleotides agree with TRBD2. Germline CDR1 and CDR2: SGDLS and YYNGEE. V was clipped by 3 bases and J by 10 bases; unmatched bases: 9. The CDR3 is made up of 14 amino acids. The CDR3 DNA is TGTGCCAGCAGCGCGGGACTAGAGGCGGGCGAGCAGTTCTTC. Translated: CASSAGLEAGEQFF.

The chain uses TRBV10-3 and TRBJ2-5; D unclear. CDR1 ENHRY and CDR2 SYGVKD come from the germline V gene. V gave up 3 bases and J gave up 2 bases, with 7 bases separating them. This CDR3 region has 13 residues. The CDR3: CAISENAQETQYF. The CDR3 coding sequence is TGTGCCATCAGTGAAAACGCTCAAGAGACCCAGTACTTC.

This clonotype was detected only a few times. The V and J genes are TRBV11-1 and TRBJ2-7; 7 bases match TRBD1. In germline, CDR1 is SGHAT, CDR2 FQDESV (reference sequence). This CDR3 contains 18 residues. V shed 5 bases, J shed 0 bases, and the junction held 16 bases outside the gene matches. In DNA form, the CDR3 reads TGTGCCAGCAGCCCAAGCAGGGGGATTCGCCCAAGCTCCTACGAGCAGTACTTC. Amino acids: CASSPSRGIRPSSYEQYF.

The chain combines TRBV25-1 with TRBJ1-1; 7 nucleotides agree with TRBD1. Germline assignment: CDR1 MGHDK and CDR2 SYGVNS. V lost 6 bases, J lost 11 bases, and 6 bases stayed unmatched. This CDR3 has 11 residues. The CDR3 loop is CASRTRGGAFF. CDR3 bases: TGTGCCAGCAGGACCAGGGGGGGCGCTTTCTTT.

The chain couples TRBV12-3 or TRBV12-4 to TRBJ2-5; 12 bases are a match to TRBD2. The CDR3 contains 16 residues. After removal of 6 bases from V and 4 bases from J, the junction contained 9 bases not matched to a gene. The CDR3 sequence is CASSPFATSGRETQYF. The CDR3 region has the DNA TGTGCCAGCAGCCCCTTCGCGACTAGCGGGAGAGAGACCCAGTACTTC.

This clonotype came up a few times. The rearrangement links TRBV5-5 to TRBJ1-4; 8 nucleotides line up with TRBD1. V gave up 2 bases and J gave up 6 bases; unmatched junction bases: 3. Germline V lookup: CDR1 SGHKS, CDR2 YYEKEE (reference sequence). This CDR3 has 14 amino acids. CDR3 loop: CASSFGTGDEKLFF. CDR3 bases: TGTGCCAGCAGCTTCGGGACAGGCGATGAAAAACTGTTTTTT.

The genes are TRBV12-3 or TRBV12-4 and TRBJ2-1; D gene uncertain. V lost 6 bases and J 7 bases, leaving 10 bases between the germline ends. CDR3 length: 12 amino acids. The CDR3 coding sequence is TGTGCCAGCAGCCGAAACTCGAATGAGCAGTTCTTC. This codes for CASSRNSNEQFF.

This sequence joins TRBV20-1 and TRBJ2-5, with 11 bases identical to TRBD2. V shed 5 bases, J shed 5 bases, and the junction held 4 bases outside the gene matches. Germline-derived CDR1 and CDR2 are DFQATT and SNEGSKA (reference sequence). This CDR3 has 13 amino acids. The chain's CDR3 is CSASRTSGETQYF. The CDR3, as DNA: TGCAGTGCTTCTAGGACTAGCGGGGAGACCCAGTACTTC.

This clonotype was recorded a few times. V usage is TRBV15 and J usage is TRBJ2-2, with TRBD2 identical over 7 bases. The V segment lost 5 bases and the J segment 5 bases; nucleotides outside the gene matches: 17. Germline CDR1 reads LNHNV; CDR2 reads YYDKDF (reference sequence). The CDR3 is made up of 18 amino acids. DNA of the CDR3: TGTGCCACCAGCTTCGACTCGTTGTTTAGGGGAGGGACCGGGGAGCTGTTTTTT. Amino acid sequence: CATSFDSLFRGGTGELFF.